This TCR beta chain comes out of a study of blood T cells in healthy people across ages. Study overall: Roughly one uniquely barcoded beta molecule per two T cells was captured.

The V and J ends lost 0 bases and 1 base respectively, with 12 bases between them. The CDR3 contains 16 residues. The germline CDR1 and CDR2 sequences are SGHRS and YFSETQ. Overall study findings and caveats: Roughly linear declines in TCR beta diversity per million T cells occurred with age.

The second PCR ran about 6 to 12 cycles with a sample-barcoded 5' primer and J-beta primers. Each CDR3 protein gets one entry after TCRdb re-called the 5' RACE reads with MiXCR. The table has some 550,000 distinct CDR3 sequences, about 45% seen once. This clonotype has just a few counts. The target antigen is unknown. The sequence came from a man older than 75 in good health. Sequencing used blood. The genes are TRBV5-1 and TRBJ2-3; unclear D gene. The CDR3 nucleotides are TGCGCCAGCAGCTTGGCCCATCAGGTTGGCACAGATACGCAGTATTTT. It yields the protein CASSLAHQVGTDTQYF.